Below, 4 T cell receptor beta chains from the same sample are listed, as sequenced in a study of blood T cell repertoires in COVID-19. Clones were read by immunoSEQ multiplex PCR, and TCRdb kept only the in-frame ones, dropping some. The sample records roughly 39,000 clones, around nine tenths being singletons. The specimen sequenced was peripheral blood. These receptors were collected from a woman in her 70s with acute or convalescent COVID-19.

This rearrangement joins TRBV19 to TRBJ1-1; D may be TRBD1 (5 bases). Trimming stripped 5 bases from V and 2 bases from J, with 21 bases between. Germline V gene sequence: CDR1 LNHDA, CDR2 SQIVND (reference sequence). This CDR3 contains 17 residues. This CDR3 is CASSSSDILWGNTEAFF. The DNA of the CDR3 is TGTGCCAGTAGTTCTTCGGACATCCTCTGGGGTAACACTGAAGCTTTCTTT.

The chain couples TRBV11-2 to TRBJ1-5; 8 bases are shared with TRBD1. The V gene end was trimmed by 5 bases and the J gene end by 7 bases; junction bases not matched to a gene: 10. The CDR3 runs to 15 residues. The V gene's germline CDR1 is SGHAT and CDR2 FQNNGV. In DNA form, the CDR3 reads TGTGCCAGCAGCCTCGGGCAGGGGGCGGTCCAGCCCCAGCATTTT. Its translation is CASSLGQGAVQPQHF. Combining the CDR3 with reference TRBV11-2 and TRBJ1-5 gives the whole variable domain EAGVAQSPRYKIIEKRQSVAFWCNPISGHATLYWYQQILGQGPKLLIQFQNNGVVDDSQLPKDRFSAERLKGVDSTLKIQPAKLEDSAVYLCASSLGQGAVQPQHFGDGTRLSIL.

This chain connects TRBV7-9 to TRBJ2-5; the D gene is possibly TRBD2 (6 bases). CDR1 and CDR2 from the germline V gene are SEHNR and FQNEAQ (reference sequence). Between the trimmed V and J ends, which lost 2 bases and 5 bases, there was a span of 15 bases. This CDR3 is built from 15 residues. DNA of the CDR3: TGTGCCAGCAGCTTATTAACGGGAGTGTTGGAGACCCAGTACTTC. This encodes CASSLLTGVLETQYF.

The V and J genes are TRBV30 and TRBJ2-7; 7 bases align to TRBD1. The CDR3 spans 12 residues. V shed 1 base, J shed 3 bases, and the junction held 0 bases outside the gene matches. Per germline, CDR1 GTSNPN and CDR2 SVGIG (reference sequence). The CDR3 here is CAWSDRGYEQYV. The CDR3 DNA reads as TGTGCCTGGAGTGACAGGGGCTACGAGCAGTACGTC.